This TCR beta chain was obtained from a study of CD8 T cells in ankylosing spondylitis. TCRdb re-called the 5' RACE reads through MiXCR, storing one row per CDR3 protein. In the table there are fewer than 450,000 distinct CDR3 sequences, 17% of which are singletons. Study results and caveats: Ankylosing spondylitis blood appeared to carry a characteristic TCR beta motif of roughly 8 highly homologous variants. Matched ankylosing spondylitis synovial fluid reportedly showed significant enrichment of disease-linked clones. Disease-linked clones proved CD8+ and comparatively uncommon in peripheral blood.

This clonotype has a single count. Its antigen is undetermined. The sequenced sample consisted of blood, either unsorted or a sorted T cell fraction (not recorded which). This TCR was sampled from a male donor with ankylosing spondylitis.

CDR3 sequence: CAWSVLGRASYNEQFF. CDR3 in DNA: TGTGCCTGGAGTGTACTCGGCAGGGCCTCCTACAATGAGCAGTTCTTC. V and J are TRBV30 and TRBJ2-1; D might be TRBD1 (5 bases). Germline values: CDR1 GTSNPN, CDR2 SVGIG (reference sequence). Between the trimmed V and J ends, which lost 0 bases and 0 bases, there was a span of 12 bases. The CDR3 is 16 amino acids.